This T cell receptor beta chain was sequenced in a study of T cell repertoires in cytomegalovirus infection. Across the whole study: The public TCR beta signatures pointed to both CMV infection and matching HLA type.

Comments on this clonotype: Its target is not known.

Notes on the study in general: Across the ex vivo response, the dominant clonotypes were HLA-C-restricted CMV-specific TCR beta clonotypes. Cumulative frequency of public TCR beta families picked out carriers of CMV plus the relevant HLA.

The V gene's germline CDR1 is DFQATT and CDR2 SNEGSKA (reference sequence). The germline V and J ends were trimmed by 6 bases and 1 base, with 19 bases remaining between them. This CDR3 spans 16 amino acids. TCRdb passed the reads through MiXCR, listing each CDR3 protein once. The table includes hundreds of thousands of distinct CDR3 sequences, under 40% detected once. The source is a human donor in good health (CMV status not recorded). Some clones in this sample may be carry-over from other donors' samples. Sequencing was carried out using PBMCs. The rearrangement joins TRBV20-1 to TRBJ1-5; D is unclear. CDR3 sequence (DNA): TGCAGTGCCCAGCGACTATTGGCTCTAAGCAATCAGCCCCAGCATTTT. Translation: CSAQRLLALSNQPQHF.